These 12 T cell receptor beta chains came from one sample sequenced in a study of blood T cell repertoires in COVID-19. Sequencing used immunoSEQ multiplex PCR; TCRdb keeps in-frame clones, though not all of them. The sample lists tens of thousands of clones, 65% to 90% occurring once. Sequencing was performed on peripheral blood. These receptors were obtained from a man aged 60-69 years with acute or convalescent COVID-19.

CDR3 nucleotide sequence: TGCGCCAGCAGCTTGGAGGGGACAGGGCGGTCACCCCTCCACTTT. It specifies CASSLEGTGRSPLHF. V and J are TRBV5-1 and TRBJ1-6, with TRBD1 identical over 9 bases. Unmatched junction bases numbered 5, after V lost 0 bases and J lost 10 bases. CDR1 is SGHRS and CDR2 is YFSETQ in the germline V gene. This CDR3 contains 15 residues.

The V call is TRBV6-2 or TRBV6-3, the J call TRBJ1-2; D call uncertain. Germline V CDR1 and CDR2: MNHEY, SVGEGT. This CDR3 has 15 residues. Trimming removed 3 bases at V and 2 bases at J, with 13 bases between. The CDR3 DNA sequence: TGTGCCAGCAGTTATTTTTATGAGGGAAACTATGGCTACACCTTC. This encodes CASSYFYEGNYGYTF.

The chain recombines TRBV19 with TRBJ1-5; D remains unclear. The CDR3 runs 15 residues. V lost 7 bases and J lost 2, with 15 bases in between. The germline V gene encodes CDR1 LNHDA and CDR2 SQIVND (reference sequence). This CDR3 is CASKVADGGNQPQHF. The CDR3, as DNA: TGTGCCAGTAAGGTTGCCGACGGAGGCAATCAGCCCCAGCATTTT.

The CDR3 loop is CASSVGGYTEAFF. The CDR3 DNA is TGTGCCAGCAGCGTTGGGGGCTACACTGAAGCTTTCTTT. The chain is built from TRBV6-5 and TRBJ1-1, with D possibly matching TRBD1 (6 bases). V lost 6 bases and J lost 3, with 11 bases in between. Germline lookup yields CDR1 MNHEY and CDR2 SVGAGI. The length of the CDR3 is 13 residues.

In its sample, this clone was seen once. This sequence joins TRBV11-2 and TRBJ1-2, with D hard to call. The CDR3 length is 13 residues. Germline values: CDR1 SGHAT, CDR2 FQNNGV. V dropped 4 bases and J dropped 5 bases, with 11 bases sitting between them. In DNA, the CDR3 is TGTGCCAGCAGCTCCAGATTACAATATGGCTACACCTTC. It codes for CASSSRLQYGYTF.

CDR3 amino acids: CASSPTWSNQPQHF. The CDR3 region has the DNA TGTGCCAGCAGCCCCACATGGAGCAATCAGCCCCAGCATTTT. The chain has TRBV11-3 and TRBJ1-5; unclear D gene. The CDR3 is 14 amino acids. The germline CDR1 and CDR2 sequences are SGHNT and YENEEA. The V end was cut by 5 bases, the J end by 1 base, with 9 bases between. Using reference TRBV11-3 and TRBJ1-5 for the parts outside the CDR3, the full variable domain is EAGVVQSPRYKIIEKKQPVAFWCNPISGHNTLYWYLQNLGQGPELLIRYENEEAVDDSQLPKDRFSAERLKGVDSTLKIQPAELGDSAVYLCASSPTWSNQPQHFGDGTRLSIL.

The chain carries TRBV4-3 and TRBJ1-2, with D possibly TRBD1 on 5 matching bases. Trimming took off 0 bases at V and 3 bases at J, with 14 bases between the two ends. The CDR3 totals 16 residues. CDR1 is LGHNA, CDR2 YSLEER, per germline. Written as DNA, the CDR3 is TGCGCCAGCAGCCAAGATATAGGGGTCCCCCACTATGGCTACACCTTC. It codes for CASSQDIGVPHYGYTF.

CDR3 DNA: TGTGCCAGCAGCTTCCCGGGGACCTACGAGCAGTACTTC. Translation: CASSFPGTYEQYF. This chain joins TRBV7-2 and TRBJ2-7, with D possibly being TRBD2 (5 bases). The CDR3 spans 13 residues. V gave up 3 bases and J gave up 2 bases, with 8 bases separating them. Germline V lookup: CDR1 SGHTA, CDR2 FQGNSA.

The chain uses TRBV6-6 and TRBJ2-3, with a tentative D call TRBD1 (6 bases). The germline CDR1 and CDR2 sequences are MNHNY and SVGAGI (reference sequence). V gave up 2 bases and J gave up 3 bases, with 9 bases separating them. The CDR3 has 14 amino acids. In nucleotides, the CDR3 is TGTGCCAGCAGTTACCCGACAGGTACAGATACGCAGTATTTT. Translated: CASSYPTGTDTQYF.

This chain connects TRBV27 to TRBJ1-1; D is undetermined. The V gene's germline CDR1 is MNHEY and CDR2 SMNVEV (reference sequence). The CDR3 is 15 amino acids. The V gene lost 5 bases and the J gene lost 0 bases, with 13 bases spanning the gap. CDR3 in amino acids: CASSASQRVNTEAFF. The CDR3 DNA follows: TGTGCCAGCAGTGCTTCACAGAGAGTGAACACTGAAGCTTTCTTT.

The table lists this clone with a count of one. CDR3 region: CASSLESPRKTQYF. Written as DNA, the CDR3 is TGTGCCAGCAGCTTAGAGAGCCCTAGGAAGACCCAGTACTTC. The rearrangement joins TRBV7-9 to TRBJ2-5; D ambiguous. The ends were cut back, 1 base at V and 6 bases at J, with 12 bases in the middle. Germline values: CDR1 SEHNR, CDR2 FQNEAQ (reference sequence). CDR3 length equals 14 residues.

The V and J genes are TRBV6-5 and TRBJ2-7; the match to TRBD2 covers 8 bases. Trimming removed 4 bases from V and 2 bases from J; junction bases left unmatched: 7. Looked up from germline, CDR1 is MNHEY and CDR2 is SVGAGI. This CDR3 has 15 amino acids. As DNA, the CDR3 is TGTGCCAGCAGTTCCGGACTAGCTGCAGCCTACGAGCAGTACTTC. Amino acid sequence: CASSSGLAAAYEQYF.